This TCR beta chain was sequenced during a study of T cell changes during pregnancy in multiple sclerosis. Germline-derived CDR1 and CDR2 are MNHEY and SMNVEV (reference sequence). CDR3 length equals 14 residues. The V end lost 3 bases, the J end lost 4 bases, and 11 bases lay between the germline ends. Method: immunoSEQ multiplex PCR; TCRdb's copy keeps in-frame clones and lacks some. The sample holds around 53,000 clones; 92% are singletons and the top ten take about 0.6%. The sample here was CD4+ T cells from peripheral blood mononuclear cells, taken after pregnancy. The sequence derives from a female donor with multiple sclerosis, enrolled in a pregnancy study. The chain couples TRBV27 to TRBJ2-3, with D perhaps TRBD2 (5 bases). The CDR3 here is CASSFPGFPDTQYF. The CDR3 region has the DNA TGTGCCAGCAGTTTCCCGGGATTTCCAGATACGCAGTATTTT.